These 27 T cell receptor beta chains were all obtained from the same sample, sequenced in a study of T cells after somatic rescue of genetic block. Generated by immunoSEQ multiplex PCR, the TCRdb table keeps only in-frame clones and is missing some. This table has under 150,000 clones, just over 90% appearing once. The sample was peripheral blood mononuclear cells (PBMCs). These receptors originate from a woman aged 18-35 years.

This sequence joins TRBV30 and TRBJ1-5, with TRBD1 identical over 7 bases. Germline V gene data show CDR1 as GTSNPN and CDR2 as SVGIG (reference sequence). The V gene end was trimmed by 4 bases and the J gene end by 4 bases; junction bases not matched to a gene: 1. This CDR3 spans 12 amino acids. CDR3 protein: CAWKQGNQPQHF. The CDR3 DNA follows: TGTGCCTGGAAACAGGGGAATCAGCCCCAGCATTTT.

The chain uses TRBV30 and TRBJ1-2; weak D call: TRBD1 (5 bases). The germline V and J ends were trimmed by 4 bases and 1 base, with 10 bases remaining between them. The CDR3 contains 13 residues. Germline CDR1 GTSNPN, CDR2 SVGIG (reference sequence). The CDR3 bases are TGTGCCTGGAACGTGGGACTTAACTATGGCTACACCTTC. Amino acid sequence: CAWNVGLNYGYTF.

This clone was counted a single time. The chain combines TRBV2 with TRBJ2-3; 8 bases are shared with TRBD2. The germline V gene has CDR1 SNHLY and CDR2 FYNNEI. V shed 4 bases, J shed 0 bases, and the junction held 3 bases outside the gene matches. This CDR3 comprises 15 residues. CDR3 nucleotide sequence: TGTGCCAGCAGTGCTAGCGGGTTTAGCACAGATACGCAGTATTTT. Its translation: CASSASGFSTDTQYF.

This chain connects TRBV10-1 to TRBJ1-2; no clear D gene. The germline V gene has CDR1 WNHNN and CDR2 SYGVQD (reference sequence). Trimming took off 6 bases at V and 2 bases at J, with 4 bases between the two ends. The CDR3 is 11 residues long. This CDR3 reads CASRYNYGYTF. CDR3 in DNA: TGCGCCAGCAGGTACAACTATGGCTACACCTTC.

V gene TRBV29-1 combines with J gene TRBJ2-3; 9 bases align to TRBD1. After removal of 7 bases from V and 3 bases from J, the junction contained 8 bases not matched to a gene. The CDR3 totals 14 residues. Germline V gene data show CDR1 as SQVTM and CDR2 as ANQGSEA. The CDR3 DNA sequence: TGCAGCGGGGGGCCGGGACAGGGAACAGATACGCAGTATTTT. Residues: CSGGPGQGTDTQYF.

This chain connects TRBV4-1 to TRBJ2-1; 10 positions match TRBD2. This CDR3 has 17 residues. Per the germline V gene, CDR1 is MGHRA and CDR2 is YSYEKL. Losses at the gene ends were 1 base for V and 2 bases for J; bases not matched to a gene: 5. The chain's CDR3 is CASSQGLSGGPYNEQFF. Written as DNA, the CDR3 is TGCGCCAGCAGCCAAGGCCTTAGCGGGGGGCCCTACAATGAGCAGTTCTTC.

The CDR3 nucleotides are TGTGCCTGGAGTGTACAAGAGCAGTTCTTC. It yields the protein CAWSVQEQFF. The rearrangement links TRBV30 to TRBJ2-1; D remains ambiguous. Trimming removed 0 bases from V and 10 bases from J, with 4 bases in between. CDR1 and CDR2 from the germline V gene are GTSNPN and SVGIG (reference sequence). The CDR3 totals 10 residues.

V usage is TRBV4-2 and J usage is TRBJ1-1; D is unclear. Per the germline V gene, CDR1 is LGHNA and CDR2 is YNFKEQ. Trimming took off 4 bases at V and 6 bases at J, with 15 bases between the two ends. This CDR3 comprises 14 residues. The CDR3 DNA reads TGTGCCAGCAGCCCCCCTAGGACTTTCCCTGAAGCTTTCTTT. Protein sequence: CASSPPRTFPEAFF.

The chain couples TRBV5-8 to TRBJ1-1; no reliable D call. V was clipped by 3 bases and J by 11 bases, with 20 bases between them. This CDR3 is built from 14 residues. CDR1 is SGHTS and CDR2 is YDEGEE in the germline V gene. CDR3 sequence (DNA): TGTGCCAGCAGCTGGACCCCGACCGCCCCGGTGGCTTTCTTT. This translates into CASSWTPTAPVAFF.

V gene TRBV28 combines with J gene TRBJ1-6; 10 bases agree with TRBD1. Germline values: CDR1 MDHEN, CDR2 SYDVKM. The CDR3 has 17 amino acids. The ends lost 1 base at V and 9 bases at J; junction bases unmatched: 9. CDR3 loop: CASSLYGTGEKGSPLHF. The CDR3 DNA is TGTGCCAGCAGTTTATATGGGACAGGGGAAAAAGGTTCACCCCTCCACTTT.

The gene calls are TRBV19 and TRBJ1-2; no reliable D call. This CDR3 region has 15 residues. The ends were cut back, 3 bases at V and 2 bases at J, with 13 bases in the middle. The germline gives CDR1 LNHDA, CDR2 SQIVND (reference sequence). For the CDR3, the DNA is TGTGCCAGTAGTATTCAGGCTTCAGCGAACTATGGCTACACCTTC. It specifies CASSIQASANYGYTF.

The J gene is TRBJ2-2, the V gene TRBV7-3; D assignment may be TRBD1 or TRBD2 (5 bases each). In germline, CDR1 is SGHTA, CDR2 FQGTGA. The V end lost 6 bases, the J end lost 1 base, and 12 bases lay between the germline ends. The CDR3 totals 15 residues. CDR3 protein: CASSWGTVNTGELFF. The CDR3, as DNA: TGTGCCAGCAGTTGGGGGACGGTGAACACCGGGGAGCTGTTTTTT. Variable domain in full (rest from reference TRBV7-3 and TRBJ2-2): GAGVSQTPSNKVTEKGKYVELRCDPISGHTALYWYRQSLGQGPEFLIYFQGTGAADDSGLPNDRFFAVRPEGSVSTLKIQRTERGDSAVYLCASSWGTVNTGELFFGEGSRLTVL.

The gene calls are TRBV4-1 and TRBJ1-1; a possible D gene is TRBD1 (5 bases). CDR3 size: 14 residues. The V gene's germline CDR1 is MGHRA and CDR2 YSYEKL. The V end was cut by 0 bases, the J end by 6 bases, with 11 bases between. The CDR3: CASSQDSGRAEAFF. In DNA, the CDR3 is TGCGCCAGCAGCCAAGATTCGGGCAGGGCTGAAGCTTTCTTT.

The V gene is TRBV5-1, the J gene TRBJ1-4; the D gene is possibly TRBD1 (6 bases). Germline-derived CDR1 and CDR2 are SGHRS and YFSETQ. Trimming stripped 2 bases from V and 0 bases from J, with 8 bases between. This CDR3 comprises 15 residues. The CDR3 DNA follows: TGCGCCAGCAGCTTAGGACAGACAACTAATGAAAAACTGTTTTTT. Translating gives CASSLGQTTNEKLFF.

This rearrangement joins TRBV19 to TRBJ2-7, with 7 bases that match TRBD1. The CDR3 length is 14 residues. The trim removed 5 bases at V and 3 bases at J, leaving 7 bases unmatched. Germline CDR1 LNHDA, CDR2 SQIVND (reference sequence). CDR3 in DNA: TGTGCCAGTAGTTCTCCCGGGACAGTCTACGAGCAGTACTTC. Its protein product is CASSSPGTVYEQYF.

This clone was recorded only once. The chain combines TRBV7-2 with TRBJ2-2, with unresolved D. This CDR3 has 14 amino acids. The V gene's germline CDR1 is SGHTA and CDR2 FQGNSA. The germline V and J ends were trimmed by 0 bases and 1 base, with 3 bases remaining between them. The CDR3 protein is CASSLAVNTGELFF. The CDR3 DNA is TGTGCCAGCAGCTTAGCGGTGAACACCGGGGAGCTGTTTTTT.

This clone was recorded once. The chain joins TRBV15 to TRBJ1-6; tentative D call: TRBD1 (6 bases). Trimming shortened V by 2 bases and J by 9 bases, and 11 bases separated the two germline ends. Germline V gene lookup returns CDR1 LNHNV and CDR2 YYDKDF (reference sequence). The CDR3 spans 14 residues. CDR3 sequence: CATSRYREASPLHF. In DNA form, the CDR3 reads TGTGCCACCAGCAGATACAGGGAGGCTTCACCCCTCCACTTT.

This chain joins TRBV28 and TRBJ2-5, with D perhaps given as TRBD1 or TRBD2 (6 bases each). In germline, CDR1 is MDHEN, CDR2 SYDVKM. The ends were cut back, 4 bases at V and 1 base at J, with 19 bases in the middle. The CDR3 is 17 residues long. CDR3 in amino acids: CASSSQDGGPIQETQYF. For the CDR3, the DNA is TGTGCCAGCAGTTCCCAGGACGGGGGCCCTATCCAAGAGACCCAGTACTTC.

This chain uses TRBV5-1 with TRBJ1-2, with D unclear. Trimming took off 0 bases at V and 4 bases at J, with 4 bases between the two ends. This CDR3 has 12 residues. Germline V lookup: CDR1 SGHRS, CDR2 YFSETQ. CDR3 bases: TGCGCCAGCAGCTTGGAGCCCTATGGCTACACCTTC. This gives the protein CASSLEPYGYTF.

The chain is built from TRBV10-3 and TRBJ2-7, with 10 nucleotides matching TRBD2. CDR3 size: 16 residues. Germline CDR1 ENHRY, CDR2 SYGVKD. The V gene end was trimmed by 3 bases and the J gene end by 3 bases; junction bases not matched to a gene: 8. CDR3 loop: CAISDPSLAGLYEQYF. The CDR3 DNA reads as TGTGCCATCAGTGATCCCTCACTAGCGGGGCTCTACGAGCAGTACTTC.

The chain uses TRBV10-3 and TRBJ2-5; 10 bases match TRBD2. The J segment lost 3 bases and the V segment lost 6 bases, leaving 7 bases of the junction unmatched. This CDR3 has 15 residues. Germline values: CDR1 ENHRY, CDR2 SYGVKD. The CDR3 loop is CAISDKGLAEETQYF. CDR3 in DNA: TGTGCCATCAGCGATAAAGGACTAGCGGAAGAGACCCAGTACTTC.

J is TRBJ1-4 and V is TRBV4-3, with unresolved D. Germline V gene data show CDR1 as LGHNA and CDR2 as YSLEER. This CDR3 is built from 16 residues. V lost 1 base, J lost 2 bases, and 11 bases lay in between. This CDR3 reads CASSQGRRRTNEKLFF. CDR3 nucleotide sequence: TGCGCCAGCAGCCAAGGACGGAGGAGGACTAATGAAAAACTGTTTTTT.

This chain links TRBV5-5 with TRBJ2-7; D is unresolved. Germline lookup yields CDR1 SGHKS and CDR2 YYEKEE (reference sequence). The CDR3 sequence is 14 residues long. Between the trimmed V and J ends, which lost 4 bases and 0 bases, there was a span of 11 bases. The CDR3 loop is CASSLQDASYEQYF. The CDR3 DNA reads as TGTGCCAGCAGCCTCCAGGACGCCTCCTACGAGCAGTACTTC.

The gene calls are TRBV10-3 and TRBJ2-7; D may correspond to TRBD1 or TRBD2 (5 bases each). Germline-derived CDR1 and CDR2 are ENHRY and SYGVKD. This CDR3 is 14 amino acids long. Trimming removed 2 bases from V and 7 bases from J, with 15 bases in between. CDR3 DNA: TGTGCCATCAGTGAGCGGGGTCCTTGGGGGGAGCAGTACTTC. It codes for CAISERGPWGEQYF.

The J gene is TRBJ2-2, the V gene TRBV19; no clear D. Per the germline V gene, CDR1 is LNHDA and CDR2 is SQIVND (reference sequence). Deletions cut 5 bases from V and 3 bases from J, with 10 bases between. The CDR3 extends over 14 amino acids. The CDR3 sequence is CASSPGPHTGELFF. Written as DNA, the CDR3 is TGTGCCAGTAGTCCTGGGCCTCACACCGGGGAGCTGTTTTTT. Complete variable domain (other parts from reference TRBV19 and TRBJ2-2): DGGITQSPKYLFRKEGQNVTLSCEQNLNHDAMYWYRQDPGQGLRLIYYSQIVNDFQKGDIAEGYSVSREKKESFPLTVTSAQKNPTAFYLCASSPGPHTGELFFGEGSRLTVL.

The gene calls are TRBV6-6 and TRBJ1-2; TRBD1 is a possible D gene (5 bases). The CDR3 sequence is 15 residues long. Germline V gene data show CDR1 as MNHNY and CDR2 as SVGAGI (reference sequence). Trimming shortened V by 1 base and J by 2 bases, and 11 bases separated the two germline ends. The CDR3: CASSYFAGGNYGYTF. In DNA form, the CDR3 reads TGTGCCAGCAGTTACTTCGCCGGGGGAAACTATGGCTACACCTTC.

V and J are TRBV10-2 and TRBJ1-1; tentative D call: TRBD1 (6 bases). This CDR3 has 17 amino acids. Germline values: CDR1 WSHSY, CDR2 SAAADI. Between the trimmed V and J ends, which lost 4 bases and 0 bases, there was a span of 18 bases. In nucleotides, the CDR3 is TGCGCCAGCAGTGGCGGGTGGACAGAAGCTATGAACACTGAAGCTTTCTTT. It is translated as CASSGGWTEAMNTEAFF.